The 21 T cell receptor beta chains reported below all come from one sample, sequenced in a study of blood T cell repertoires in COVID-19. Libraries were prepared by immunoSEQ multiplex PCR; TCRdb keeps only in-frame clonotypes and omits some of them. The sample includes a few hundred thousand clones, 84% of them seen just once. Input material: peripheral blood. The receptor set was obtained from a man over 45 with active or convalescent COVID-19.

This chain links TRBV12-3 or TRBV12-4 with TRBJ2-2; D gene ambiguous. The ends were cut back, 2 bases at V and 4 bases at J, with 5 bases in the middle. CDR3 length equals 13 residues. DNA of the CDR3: TGTGCCAGCAGTTTAATCGTCACCGGGGAGCTGTTTTTT. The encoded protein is CASSLIVTGELFF.

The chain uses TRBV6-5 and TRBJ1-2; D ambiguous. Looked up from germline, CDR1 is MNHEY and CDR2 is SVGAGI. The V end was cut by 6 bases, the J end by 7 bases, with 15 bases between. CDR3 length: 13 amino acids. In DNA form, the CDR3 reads TGTGCCAGCAGCCTGACTATGGCGCGTGGCTACACCTTC. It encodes CASSLTMARGYTF.

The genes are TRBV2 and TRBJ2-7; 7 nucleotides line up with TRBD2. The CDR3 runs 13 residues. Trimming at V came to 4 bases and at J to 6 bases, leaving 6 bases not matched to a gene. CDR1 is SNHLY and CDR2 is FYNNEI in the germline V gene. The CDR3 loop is CASSVAGDFEQYV. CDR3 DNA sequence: TGTGCCAGCAGTGTGGCGGGGGATTTCGAGCAGTACGTC.

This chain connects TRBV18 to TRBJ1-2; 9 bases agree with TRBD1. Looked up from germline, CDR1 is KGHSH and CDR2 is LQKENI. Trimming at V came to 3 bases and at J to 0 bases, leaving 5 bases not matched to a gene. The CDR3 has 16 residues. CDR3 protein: CASSPATGGTNYGYTF. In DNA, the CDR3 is TGTGCCAGCTCACCCGCGACAGGGGGGACTAACTATGGCTACACCTTC.

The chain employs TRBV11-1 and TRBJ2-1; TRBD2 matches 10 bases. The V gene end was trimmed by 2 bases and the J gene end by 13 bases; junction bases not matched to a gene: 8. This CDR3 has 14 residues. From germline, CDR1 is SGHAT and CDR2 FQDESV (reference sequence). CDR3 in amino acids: CASSLHPSGRFQFF. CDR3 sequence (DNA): TGTGCCAGCAGCTTACATCCTAGCGGGAGATTTCAGTTCTTC. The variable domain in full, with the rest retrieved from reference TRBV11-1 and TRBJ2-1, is EAEVAQSPRYKITEKSQAVAFWCDPISGHATLYWYRQILGQGPELLVQFQDESVVDDSQLPKDRFSAERLKGVDSTLKIQPAELGDSAMYLCASSLHPSGRFQFFGPGTRLTVL.

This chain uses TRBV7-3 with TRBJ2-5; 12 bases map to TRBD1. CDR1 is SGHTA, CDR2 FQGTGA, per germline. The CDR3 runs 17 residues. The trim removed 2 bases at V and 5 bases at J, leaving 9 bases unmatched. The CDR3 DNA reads TGTGCCAGCAGCTTAGGGAGTGGGACAGGGGGCGCTGAGACCCAGTACTTC. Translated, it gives CASSLGSGTGGAETQYF.

The CDR3 region has the DNA TGTGCCAGCAGTGAGGACTACCGCACAGATACGCAGTATTTT. Protein product: CASSEDYRTDTQYF. The chain recombines TRBV6-4 with TRBJ2-3; weak D call: TRBD2 (6 bases). Germline CDR1 reads MRHNA; CDR2 reads SNTAGT. The CDR3 length is 14 residues. V lost 3 bases and J 1 base, leaving 8 bases between the germline ends.

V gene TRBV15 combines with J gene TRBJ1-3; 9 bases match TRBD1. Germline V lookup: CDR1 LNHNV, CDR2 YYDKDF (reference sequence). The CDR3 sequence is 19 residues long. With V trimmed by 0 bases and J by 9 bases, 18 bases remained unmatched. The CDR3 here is CATSRDGPTGGAVGGTIYF. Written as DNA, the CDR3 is TGTGCCACCAGCAGAGATGGACCCACAGGGGGCGCCGTGGGGGGCACCATATATTTT.

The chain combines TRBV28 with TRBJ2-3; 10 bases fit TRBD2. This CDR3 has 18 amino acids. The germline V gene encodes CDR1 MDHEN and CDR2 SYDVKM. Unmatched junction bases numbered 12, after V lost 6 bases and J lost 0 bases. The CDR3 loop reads CASSYLQTTSGSTDTQYF. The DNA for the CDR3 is TGTGCCAGCAGCTACCTCCAAACGACTAGCGGGAGCACAGATACGCAGTATTTT.

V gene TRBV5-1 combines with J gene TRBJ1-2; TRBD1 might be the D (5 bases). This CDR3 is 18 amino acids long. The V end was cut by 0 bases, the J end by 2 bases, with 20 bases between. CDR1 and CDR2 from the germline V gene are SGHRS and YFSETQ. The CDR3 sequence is CASSLGTTLGRGNYGYTF. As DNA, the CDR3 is TGCGCCAGCAGCTTGGGGACAACCCTGGGGAGGGGCAACTATGGCTACACCTTC.

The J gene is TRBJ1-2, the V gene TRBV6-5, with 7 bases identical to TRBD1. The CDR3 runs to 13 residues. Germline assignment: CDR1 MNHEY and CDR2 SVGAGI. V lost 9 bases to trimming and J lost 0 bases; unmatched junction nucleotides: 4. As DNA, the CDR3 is TGTGCCAGTCGACAGGGAGCTAACTATGGCTACACCTTC. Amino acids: CASRQGANYGYTF.

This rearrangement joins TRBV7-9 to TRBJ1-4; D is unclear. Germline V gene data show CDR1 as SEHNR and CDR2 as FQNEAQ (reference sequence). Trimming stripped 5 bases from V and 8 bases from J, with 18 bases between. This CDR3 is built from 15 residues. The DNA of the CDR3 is TGTGCCAGCAGCCCCGGGGTCTCAACGGGAGAAAAACTGTTTTTT. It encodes CASSPGVSTGEKLFF.

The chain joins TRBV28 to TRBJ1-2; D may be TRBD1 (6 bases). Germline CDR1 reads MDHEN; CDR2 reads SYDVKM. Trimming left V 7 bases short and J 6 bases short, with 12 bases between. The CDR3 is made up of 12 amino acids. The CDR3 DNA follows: TGTGCCAGCACGGGGGGCAGGAATGGCTACACCTTC. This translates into CASTGGRNGYTF.

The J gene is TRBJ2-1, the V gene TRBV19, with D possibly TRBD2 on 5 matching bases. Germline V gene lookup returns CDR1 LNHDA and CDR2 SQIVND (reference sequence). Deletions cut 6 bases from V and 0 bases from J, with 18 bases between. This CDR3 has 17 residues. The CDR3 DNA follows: TGTGCCAGTAGCACCTGGGAGTACAGTAGCTCCTACAATGAGCAGTTCTTC. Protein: CASSTWEYSSSYNEQFF.

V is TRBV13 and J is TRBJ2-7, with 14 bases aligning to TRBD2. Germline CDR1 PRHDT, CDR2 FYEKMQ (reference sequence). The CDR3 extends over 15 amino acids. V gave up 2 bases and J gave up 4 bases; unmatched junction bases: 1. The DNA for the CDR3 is TGTGCCAGCAGCTTAAGACTAGCGGGAGGGTACGAGCAGTACTTC. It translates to CASSLRLAGGYEQYF.

CDR3 nucleotides: TGTGCCAGCACCTTGACAGGGACCCACCAAGAGACCCAGTACTTC. It encodes CASTLTGTHQETQYF. V gene TRBV9 combines with J gene TRBJ2-5, with 7 bases lining up with TRBD1. This CDR3 has 15 amino acids. The germline gives CDR1 SGDLS, CDR2 YYNGEE. Losses at the gene ends were 6 bases for V and 0 bases for J; bases not matched to a gene: 8.

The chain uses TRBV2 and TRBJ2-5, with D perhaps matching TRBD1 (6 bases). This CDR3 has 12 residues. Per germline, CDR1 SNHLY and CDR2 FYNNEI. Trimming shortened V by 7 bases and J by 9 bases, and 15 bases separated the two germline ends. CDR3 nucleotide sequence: TGTGCCAGCATTGGACTTACAGGGTCCCAGTACTTC. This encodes CASIGLTGSQYF. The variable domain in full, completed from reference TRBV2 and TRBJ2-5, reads EPEVTQTPSHQVTQMGQEVILRCVPISNHLYFYWYRQILGQKVEFLVSFYNNEISEKSEIFDDQFSVERPDGSNFTLKIRSTKLEDSAMYFCASIGLTGSQYFGPGTRLLVL.

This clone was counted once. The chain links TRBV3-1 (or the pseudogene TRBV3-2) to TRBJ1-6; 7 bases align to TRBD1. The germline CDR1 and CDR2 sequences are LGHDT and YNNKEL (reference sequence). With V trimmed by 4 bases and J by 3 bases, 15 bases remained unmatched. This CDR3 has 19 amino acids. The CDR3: CASSLRWAATGNYNSPLHF. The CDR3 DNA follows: TGTGCCAGCAGCCTCCGCTGGGCGGCGACAGGGAACTATAATTCACCCCTCCACTTT.

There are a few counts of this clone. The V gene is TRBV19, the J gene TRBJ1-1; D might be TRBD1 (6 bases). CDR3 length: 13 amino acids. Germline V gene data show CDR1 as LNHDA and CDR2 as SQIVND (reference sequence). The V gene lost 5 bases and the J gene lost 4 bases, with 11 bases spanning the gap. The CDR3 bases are TGTGCCAGTAGTCCACAGGGTGTCACTGAAGCTTTCTTT. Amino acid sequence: CASSPQGVTEAFF.

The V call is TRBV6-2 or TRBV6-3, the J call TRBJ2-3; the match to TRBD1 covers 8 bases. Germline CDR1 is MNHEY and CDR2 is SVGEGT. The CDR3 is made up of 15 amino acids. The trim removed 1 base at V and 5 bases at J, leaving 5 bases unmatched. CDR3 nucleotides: TGTGCCAGCAGTTACTTGACAGGGGAAGGAGATACGCAGTATTTT. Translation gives CASSYLTGEGDTQYF.

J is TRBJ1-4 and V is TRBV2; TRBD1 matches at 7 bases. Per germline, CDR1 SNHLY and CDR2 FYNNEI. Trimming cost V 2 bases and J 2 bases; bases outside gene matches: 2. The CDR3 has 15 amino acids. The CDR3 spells CASSENRGTNEKLFF. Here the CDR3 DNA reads TGTGCCAGCAGTGAAAACAGGGGTACTAATGAAAAACTGTTTTTT.